Listed below are T cell receptor beta chains from one sample, sequenced in a study of blood T cell repertoires in COVID-19. Sequencing used immunoSEQ multiplex PCR; TCRdb keeps in-frame clones, though not all of them. Of approximately 170,000 clones listed, approximately 85% are singletons. Source material: peripheral blood. All receptors come from an elderly man with COVID-19, enrolled during active disease. Each CDR3 is given with its conserved first and last residue. A D gene is named only where the DNA matches it firmly.

>TRBJ1-3|NA|13|TRBV27
CASSLVAGNTIYF
>TRBJ1-6|NA|15|TRBV7-2
CASSLEGSYNSPLHF
>TRBJ1-1|NA|18|TRBV9
CASSTIPRGGRRNPEAFF
>TRBJ2-7|TRBD1|15|TRBV7-2
CASSLGPGQGQEQYF
>TRBJ1-6|NA|14|TRBV6-4
CASSGGTYNSPLHF
>TRBJ1-1|NA|16|TRBV27
CASSLAPGLANTEAFF
>TRBJ2-5|NA|16|TRBV7-8
CASTASGGTGLETQYF
>TRBJ1-1|NA|14|TRBV6-5
CASSRYDKNTEAFF
>TRBJ1-4|NA|15|TRBV4-2
CASSTPDSANEKLFF
>TRBJ1-4|TRBD1|14|TRBV5-5
CASSPGQANEKLFF
>TRBJ2-1|NA|12|TRBV2
CASSAGGGEQFF
>TRBJ1-1|TRBD1|13|TRBV5-6
CASSLTGGKEAFF
>TRBJ1-2|TRBD1|16|TRBV5-6
CASSLGTGYGVYGYTF
>TRBJ2-1|NA|15|TRBV11-3
CASSTNRVPYNEQFF
>TRBJ2-7|TRBD2|15|TRBV5-1
CASSPLAGGIYEQYF
>TRBJ1-2|TRBD1|15|TRBV18
CASSPGQGQSHGYTF
>TRBJ1-1|TRBD1|12|TRBV7-3
CASSFDRGEAFF
>TRBJ1-5|NA|16|TRBV5-6
CASSWGGGGSYQPQHF
>TRBJ2-1|NA|13|TRBV10-3
CAISAGQTNEQFF
>TRBJ2-3|TRBD2|11|TRBV20-1
CSAGGPDTQYF
>TRBJ2-3|TRBD1|16|TRBV18
CASETRTGGGTDTQYF
>TRBJ2-7|NA|15|TRBV2
CASSENADSSYEQYF
>TRBJ1-2|NA|17|TRBV7-6
CASSLGAGSVSNYGYTF
>TRBJ1-3|NA|22|TRBV21-1
CASSNPGFRGREGKDSGNTIYF
>TRBJ1-6|TRBD1|14|TRBV9
CASSVAGGDSPLHF
>TRBJ1-2|TRBD1|17|TRBV5-5
CASSPLAGTGELGGYTF
>TRBJ2-2|TRBD2|16|TRBV12-5
CASGTASGGNTGELFF